The TCR beta chain described here comes from a study of CD8+CD57+ T cells in acquired aplastic anemia. Study as a whole: DNA per sorted CD4+ or CD8+ sample ranged roughly 0.19 to 30 ug, averaging roughly 3.5 ug.

V was trimmed by 9 bases and J by 6 bases, leaving 12 bases between them. The CDR3 sequence is 11 residues long. Germline V gene data show CDR1 as LNHDA and CDR2 as SQIVND (reference sequence). Before being chosen for sequencing, patients had shown CD8+CD57+ cell expansion by flow cytometry. Each patient had severe acquired aplastic anemia. As regards this clonotype: This may come from a read error, since a much larger clone is one base off.

According to the study, genomic DNA was the template for TCR beta VDJ and CDR3 profiling. A single record per CDR3 protein comes from TCRdb applying MiXCR to the reads. The data show fewer than 250,000 distinct CDR3 sequences, around 49% seen once. This TCR derives from a human donor with aplastic anemia. The specimen was sorted CD4+, CD8+, or CD8+CD57+ T cells (not recorded which) from PBMCs. The chain recombines TRBV19 with TRBJ2-7; TRBD1 is a possible D gene (7 bases). CDR3 sequence reads: CASTQGGEQYF. The CDR3 DNA follows: TGTGCCAGCACCCAGGGGGGCGAGCAGTACTTC. The full variable domain, rest sourced from reference TRBV19 and TRBJ2-7, is DGGITQSPKYLFRKEGQNVTLSCEQNLNHDAMYWYRQDPGQGLRLIYYSQIVNDFQKGDIAEGYSVSREKKESFPLTVTSAQKNPTAFYLCASTQGGEQYFGPGTRLTVT.